The present T cell receptor beta chain was sequenced within a study of T cell repertoires in cytomegalovirus infection. Study-level information: Public TCR beta signature analysis indicated the presence of both CMV infection and matching HLA type. Whole-study findings and limits: HLA-C-restricted CMV-specific TCR beta clonotypes prevailed in the ex vivo response. The study identified carriers of CMV plus the relevant HLA from cumulative public TCR beta family frequency.

This clonotype was detected ten times or more. Antigen: not known. TCRdb re-derived calls from the reads in MiXCR, one entry per CDR3 protein. Of approximately 180,000 distinct CDR3 sequences in the sample, around 20% were seen once. Germline loops: CDR1 SGHTA, CDR2 FQGNSA. Trimming took 5 bases from V and 2 from J; bases not matched to a gene: 5. CDR3 length: 14 amino acids. This sequence was found in a human donor in good health (CMV status not recorded). Some clones in this sample may be carry-over from other donors' samples. This sequence joins TRBV7-2 and TRBJ2-7; TRBD2 aligns across 8 bases. Sequenced material: PBMCs. CDR3 loop: CASSISGTAYEQYF. CDR3 bases: TGTGCCAGCAGCATTAGCGGGACCGCCTACGAGCAGTACTTC.